Below, one T cell receptor (beta chain) is given with its context. The table came from immunoSEQ multiplex PCR; TCRdb's copy has only in-frame clones and leaves some out. Of about 480,000 clones listed, 87% are singletons. The record originates from a study of Ad26.COV2.S vaccination and SARS-CoV-2 variants. Treatment given: some 19 received Ad26.COV2.S at low or high dose, single or two shots; 5 received placebo; per-sample allocation not given. Material that was analyzed had been drawn on day 63 after the first vaccine or placebo injection. Germline V gene lookup returns CDR1 LNHDA and CDR2 SQIVND (reference sequence). The CDR3 covers 14 residues. The J segment lost 4 bases and the V segment lost 5 bases, leaving 5 bases of the junction unmatched.

J is TRBJ2-7 and V is TRBV19, with TRBD2 matching 10 bases. The source was peripheral blood, collected in a trial of Ad26.COV2.S vaccine versus placebo. This sequence originates from a person between 18 and 65 years old who received the Ad26.COV2.S COVID-19 vaccine or a placebo. The CDR3 DNA reads as TGTGCCAGTAGTGAGTTAGCGGGAGGTTACGAGCAGTACTTC. It translates to CASSELAGGYEQYF.